This T cell receptor (beta chain) was obtained from a study of cytomegalovirus exposure and HLA in healthy donors. Whole-study context: Around 76% of 350 to 400 genotyped donors fell in the Caucasian-associated ancestry cluster.

From germline, CDR1 is LNHDA and CDR2 SQIVND (reference sequence). The CDR3 contains 15 residues. V shed 3 bases, J shed 5 bases, and the junction held 4 bases outside the gene matches. The PCR employed 60 Vbeta primers together with 13 Jbeta primers. Repertoires were generated with immunoSEQ multiplex PCR, while TCRdb's copy carries only in-frame clones and drops some. The table has about 99,000 clones, about 80% seen once. Regarding the study as a whole: Highly shared sequence variants in one cluster were likely a sequencing artifact. By a later analysis, the bulk of CMV-associated TCR beta chains appeared HLA-restricted.

Comments on this clone: Its antigen is unknown.

Material for sequencing was PBMCs. This receptor was identified in a man aged 35-49 years in good health and CMV-seronegative. The chain joins TRBV19 to TRBJ1-5, with 10 bases fitting TRBD1. The CDR3 bases are TGTGCCAGTAGTATGCAGGACAGGGGGGATCAGCCCCAGCATTTT. It encodes CASSMQDRGDQPQHF.